This is a list of T cell receptor beta chains from one sample in a study of T cell responses to AZD1222 COVID-19 vaccine. Produced via immunoSEQ multiplex PCR; TCRdb's table is partial and in-frame only. The data contain under 170,000 clones, over 75% of them singletons. Sequencing was performed on peripheral blood, taken 28 days after the second AZD1222 dose. The receptors come from an adult who received the AZD1222 COVID-19 vaccine. CDR3s include the opening cysteine and the closing phenylalanine or tryptophan. Not all rows give a size; the values are once, few, many and, for expanded clones, a class.

clone_size cdr3_length v_call cdr3_aa
- 16 TRBV7-6 CASSLGGTGSYNEQFF
- 17 TRBV11-3 CASSLEVQGYSAYGYTF
- 15 TRBV4-1 CASSQGTSGGYEQYF
- 12 TRBV5-5 CASSSTGDEQYF
- 14 TRBV7-9 CASSSAGVRSPLHF
once 15 TRBV7-9 CASSSDGDSGNTIYF
- 14 TRBV11-2 CASSAHTGDGELFF
- 11 TRBV20-1 CSALVLTEAFF
- 18 TRBV30 CAWSVLQLAGAGGDEQFF
once 15 TRBV14 CASSQLTDRGPEAFF
- 17 TRBV30 CAWSTGAWLAGTYEQYF
- 13 TRBV29-1 CSPQVGPNTEAFF
- 15 TRBV5-1 CASSLLGAGDYEQYF
- 13 TRBV19 CASSMAGSQPQHF
- 15 TRBV3-1/TRBV3-2 CASSLLTGGNTEAFF
- 16 TRBV7-9 CASSPGEAGAGETQYF
- 16 TRBV5-4 CASSVGLAGNTGELFF
- 15 TRBV28 CASRGGSGPNYEQYF
- 17 TRBV19 CASSNIGAAGSPYEQYF
- 16 TRBV5-1 CASSPIQQGFRNEQFF
- 13 TRBV29-1 CSVEPPNTDTQYF
- 14 TRBV19 CASSIAEANTEAFF
- 14 TRBV19 CASRPPQGGETQYF
- 18 TRBV27 CASRRGTSGPPSTDTQYF
- 15 TRBV7-9 CASSQGLAGEYEQYF
- 15 TRBV5-5 CASSLGRLSGEKLFF
- 17 TRBV19 CASSIVPRQGANYGYTF
- 10 TRBV6-5 CAQSAEAQHF
- 14 TRBV12-5 CASGAQVSTDTQYF
- 14 TRBV2 CASSDDSNQETQYF
once 15 TRBV11-2 CASSSPGLRRNEQFF
few 12 TRBV29-1 CSDDGGYQPQHF
- 14 TRBV10-2 CATQGQGANYGYTF